The rows below give T cell receptor beta chains drawn from one sample of a study of CD4+ T cells in melanoma. Sequenced by immunoSEQ multiplex PCR; TCRdb stores in-frame clones only, minus some. The data contain approximately 110,000 clones, about nine tenths of them singletons. Sequences were obtained from peripheral blood. These receptor sequences come from a human donor with melanoma. Both conserved end residues are part of each CDR3. D genes are given only for firm matches. Clone size appears in some rows only: once, few, many, or a class for an expanded clone.

d_gene	j_gene	abundance	v_gene	CDR3nt	CDR3aa
.	TRBJ2-3	.	TRBV11-2	TGTGCCAGCAGCCCCCTAGCAATGGTGGATACGCAGTATTTT	CASSPLAMVDTQYF
TRBD1	TRBJ1-2	.	TRBV19	TGTGCCAGCCGACTAGGGACAGGCGGAGGGTATGGCTACACCTTC	CASRLGTGGGYGYTF
TRBD2	TRBJ2-1	.	TRBV18	TGTGCCAGCTCATCACCTAGCGGGATCTCCTACAATGAGCAGTTCTTC	CASSSPSGISYNEQFF
.	TRBJ2-3	.	TRBV18	TGTGCCAGCTCACCAGGGGGCGCAGATACGCAGTATTTT	CASSPGGADTQYF
TRBD1	TRBJ1-2	.	TRBV4-1	TGCGCCAGCAGCCAGGTCGGACAGGCTGGGGGCTACACCTTC	CASSQVGQAGGYTF
.	TRBJ2-3	.	TRBV28	TGTGCCAGCAGCCGGGACATTCGCACAGATACGCAGTATTTT	CASSRDIRTDTQYF
.	TRBJ1-2	.	TRBV28	TGTGCCAGCAGTGCGGCTCGGGCCGGCTACACCTTC	CASSAARAGYTF
.	TRBJ2-7	.	TRBV9	TGTGCCAGCAGCGAGCGGACGGGCTACGAGCAGTACTTC	CASSERTGYEQYF
TRBD1	TRBJ2-7	.	TRBV6-6	TGTGCCAGCAGCTGGGACAGCTCCTACGAGCAGTACTTC	CASSWDSSYEQYF
TRBD2	TRBJ2-6	.	TRBV7-3	TGTGCCAGCAGCTTAGGGGTAGCGGGAGGGTCTGCTGGGGCCAACGTCCTGACTTTC	CASSLGVAGGSAGANVLTF
.	TRBJ2-7	.	TRBV29-1	TGCAGCGTTGGTCCGTTTTCCTACGAGCAGTACTTC	CSVGPFSYEQYF
TRBD1	TRBJ2-2	.	TRBV19	TGTGCCAGTAGTACCGGGACAGTGAACACCGGGGAGCTGTTTTTT	CASSTGTVNTGELFF
.	TRBJ1-5	.	TRBV28	TGTGCCAGCAGTAGAGGGGGAGGAGGACAGCCCCAGCATTTT	CASSRGGGGQPQHF
TRBD1	TRBJ1-1	.	TRBV28	TGTGCCACCCACCCTCGGACAGGGGAAACTGAAGCTTTCTTT	CATHPRTGETEAFF
.	TRBJ1-2	.	TRBV7-2	TGTGCCAGCAGCTTCACTGACAGTCTTTGGGGCTACACCTTC	CASSFTDSLWGYTF
TRBD2	TRBJ2-3	.	TRBV6-6	TGTGCCAGCAGATCTAGCGGCAGCACAGATACGCAGTATTTT	CASRSSGSTDTQYF
.	TRBJ1-4	.	TRBV6-1	TGTGCCAGCAGTATTTCGTTTACGGGGGGTGAAAAACTGTTTTTT	CASSISFTGGEKLFF
.	TRBJ2-1	.	TRBV4-2	TGTGCCAGCAGCCAAAGTAGCAGAGGAGATGAGCAGTTCTTC	CASSQSSRGDEQFF
.	TRBJ2-3	.	TRBV7-9	TGTGCCAGCAGCTTAGTGGGTGCGGCACCCGTAGATACGCAGTATTTT	CASSLVGAAPVDTQYF
TRBD1	TRBJ1-6	.	TRBV11-2	TGTGCCAGCAGCTTAACGTCGACAGGGTCAAATTCACCCCTCCACTTT	CASSLTSTGSNSPLHF
.	TRBJ1-1	.	TRBV19	TGTGCCAGTTCGAGACAGGCGAACACTGAAGCTTTCTTT	CASSRQANTEAFF
.	TRBJ1-4	.	TRBV5-4	TGTGCCAGCAGCTTGGCCCTGGGGGGTAATGAAAAACTGTTTTTT	CASSLALGGNEKLFF
TRBD2	TRBJ2-5	.	TRBV7-2	TGTGCCAGCAGCTTAGAAGTCGCTAGCGGGGGGGAGACCCAGTACTTC	CASSLEVASGGETQYF
.	TRBJ1-2	.	TRBV27	TGTGCCAGCTCCCCTGTCTTGGACAGATTCCTCTACTATGGCTACACCTTC	CASSPVLDRFLYYGYTF
.	TRBJ2-3	.	TRBV10-3	TGTGCCATCAGGAACCCAGAGCTTCGATCAGGGACTAGCACAGATACGCAGTATTTT	CAIRNPELRSGTSTDTQYF
TRBD1	TRBJ2-3	once	TRBV28	TGTGCCAGCAGTGACAGGGACGCTGCAGATACGCAGTATTTT	CASSDRDAADTQYF
.	TRBJ2-6	once	TRBV4-3	TGCGCCAGCAGCCAAGATTGGACACTTGGCTGGGCCAACGTCCTGACTTTC	CASSQDWTLGWANVLTF
.	TRBJ1-1	once	TRBV28	TGTGCCAGCAGCCAAGGGGGGGGGCCGGGAGCTTTCTTT	CASSQGGGPGAFF
.	TRBJ2-7	.	TRBV6-6	TGTGCCAGCAGTTACGGGCAGGTCCCCTCCGAGCAGTACTTC	CASSYGQVPSEQYF
TRBD1	TRBJ2-7	.	TRBV25-1	TGTGCCAGCAGGGCGGGACAGGGCGCCGCCTCCTACGAGCAGTACTTC	CASRAGQGAASYEQYF
.	TRBJ2-3	.	TRBV7-2	TGTGCCAGCAGCTCCTACGCAGATACGCAGTATTTT	CASSSYADTQYF
.	TRBJ1-5	.	TRBV5-4	TGTGCCAGCAGCTTGGGACCCGGGGAGGGTCAGCCCCAGCATTTT	CASSLGPGEGQPQHF
.	TRBJ1-3	.	TRBV9	TGTGCCAGCAGCTTCTACCCGGCTCGGGGGGCCAAAGGAAACACCATATATTTT	CASSFYPARGAKGNTIYF
.	TRBJ2-7	.	TRBV18	TGTGCCAGCTCACCACAGGGCCTCTACGAGCAGTACTTC	CASSPQGLYEQYF
.	TRBJ1-5	.	TRBV5-5	TGTGCCAGCAGCTTGGATGCCTCGGGAGGCAATCAGCCCCAGCATTTT	CASSLDASGGNQPQHF
TRBD1	TRBJ2-7	.	TRBV7-9	TGTGCCAGCAGCCAGGGACAGCCCTACGAGCAGTACTTC	CASSQGQPYEQYF
.	TRBJ2-7	once	TRBV2	TGTGCCAGCAATCCGCGAACCGGGACACACTACGAGCAGTACTTC	CASNPRTGTHYEQYF
TRBD2	TRBJ2-5	.	TRBV11-2	TGTGCCAGCAGCTCCCCCCTGGGACTAGCGGGCGAGACCCAGTACTTC	CASSSPLGLAGETQYF
.	TRBJ2-7	.	TRBV27	TGTGCCAGCAGCTCATTAGACAGTCCTTGGGAGCAGTACTTC	CASSSLDSPWEQYF
.	TRBJ1-5	.	TRBV7-3	TGTGCCAGCAGCCCACGGGGGGGGGTTGGCCCCCAGCATTTT	CASSPRGGVGPQHF
.	TRBJ1-2	.	TRBV7-8	TGTGCCAGCAGCAAACAGTTGGCTCTATTGGACTATGGCTACACCTTC	CASSKQLALLDYGYTF
TRBD2	TRBJ2-1	.	TRBV5-6	TGTGCCAGCAGCTTGGCCGCTAGCGGGAGGGCCAGTGAGCAGTTCTTC	CASSLAASGRASEQFF
.	TRBJ1-5	.	TRBV7-8	TGTGCCAGCAGCTTATTATTGGGGTCGGGCAATCAGCCCCAGCATTTT	CASSLLLGSGNQPQHF
.	TRBJ2-5	.	TRBV4-3	TGCGCCAGCAGGCAGGGCGTAGTAGGTTTGGAGACCCAGTACTTC	CASRQGVVGLETQYF
TRBD1	TRBJ1-2	once	TRBV7-8	TGTGCCAGCAGCCAAAGGGCGGGACAGGGGGCGTATGGCTACACCTTC	CASSQRAGQGAYGYTF
.	TRBJ2-7	.	TRBV7-2	TGTGCCAGCAGCCTAGGGGTAGGGGGACCCTACGAGCAGTACTTC	CASSLGVGGPYEQYF
TRBD1	TRBJ2-5	.	TRBV7-9	TGTGCCAGCAGCTCTGTTCCAGGGGGCGGTTCGGGAGAGACCCAGTACTTC	CASSSVPGGGSGETQYF